These T cell receptor beta chains were read from a single sample in a study of OX40 agonist ivuxolimab in advanced cancers. The table came from immunoSEQ multiplex PCR; TCRdb's copy has only in-frame clones and leaves some out. The top ten clones hold about a quarter of a sample with fewer than 20,000 clones, 73% of them seen once. Here the sequenced sample was CD4+ or CD8+ T cells sorted from blood, taken in a trial of the OX40 agonist ivuxolimab. These TCRs come from an adult with an advanced solid tumor such as melanoma, head and neck, liver or kidney cancer. Both conserved end residues are part of each CDR3. Fields, in order: clone size, V gene, D gene, J gene, CDR3 protein, CDR3 DNA. D genes are given only for firm matches. Clone size is not always given. Where it is, it says once, few, many or a class for expanded clones.

clone size: -; V gene: TRBV5-6; D gene: TRBD2; J gene: TRBJ2-1; CDR3 protein: CASSLGVLAGGLNEQFF; CDR3 DNA: TGTGCCAGCAGCTTGGGAGTGCTAGCGGGAGGCCTCAATGAGCAGTTCTTC
clone size: -; V gene: TRBV23-1; D gene: TRBD1; J gene: TRBJ2-7; CDR3 protein: CASSQLDRGWWEQYF; CDR3 DNA: TGCGCCAGCAGTCAATTGGACAGGGGCTGGTGGGAGCAGTACTTC
clone size: -; V gene: TRBV5-5; D gene: TRBD1; J gene: TRBJ1-4; CDR3 protein: CASSLGDREYEKLFF; CDR3 DNA: TGTGCCAGCAGCTTGGGCGACAGGGAGTATGAAAAACTGTTTTTT
clone size: few; V gene: TRBV5-4; D gene: -; J gene: TRBJ2-1; CDR3 protein: CASSLEGYEQFF; CDR3 DNA: TGTGCCAGCAGCCTTGAAGGGTATGAGCAGTTCTTC
clone size: -; V gene: TRBV27; D gene: -; J gene: TRBJ2-4; CDR3 protein: CASSSYPLYGNIQYF; CDR3 DNA: TGTGCCAGCAGTTCATACCCTCTTTATGGGAACATTCAGTACTTC
clone size: -; V gene: TRBV11-3; D gene: -; J gene: TRBJ1-1; CDR3 protein: CAIQTLGANTEAFF; CDR3 DNA: TGTGCCATCCAGACTTTGGGCGCCAACACTGAAGCTTTCTTT
clone size: -; V gene: TRBV7-2; D gene: -; J gene: TRBJ2-3; CDR3 protein: CASSLRDPGSTDTQYF; CDR3 DNA: TGTGCCAGCAGCTTAAGGGATCCCGGTAGCACAGATACGCAGTATTTT
clone size: -; V gene: TRBV11-2; D gene: -; J gene: TRBJ2-1; CDR3 protein: CASSLNRDNEQFF; CDR3 DNA: TGTGCCAGCAGCCTCAACAGAGACAATGAGCAGTTCTTC
clone size: -; V gene: TRBV27; D gene: -; J gene: TRBJ2-7; CDR3 protein: CASSSQGKHF; CDR3 DNA: TGTGCCAGCAGTTCACAGGGTAAGCACTTC
clone size: few; V gene: TRBV19; D gene: TRBD1; J gene: TRBJ2-1; CDR3 protein: CASTHGADRFPYNEQFF; CDR3 DNA: TGTGCCAGTACCCACGGCGCGGACAGGTTCCCCTACAATGAGCAGTTCTTC
clone size: -; V gene: TRBV11-2; D gene: -; J gene: TRBJ2-7; CDR3 protein: CASSRYRFMSSYEQYF; CDR3 DNA: TGTGCCAGCAGCCGTTATAGGTTTATGAGCTCCTACGAGCAGTACTTC